These 23 T cell receptor beta chains came from one sample sequenced in a study of blood T cells in healthy people across ages. Through a sample-barcoded 5' primer and a J-beta primer mix, a second PCR was run for 7 to 11 cycles. MiXCR, applied by TCRdb to the 5' RACE reads, yields one record per CDR3 protein. There are around 700,000 distinct CDR3 sequences in the sample; approximately 25% occur only once, and 9.4% lies in the top ten. These records were also assigned to another study, of T cells of mothers and their children.

Sequenced material: blood. The receptors shown here come from a boy aged 10-17 years in good health.

This clonotype was observed a few times. The chain combines TRBV2 with TRBJ2-2; 8 bases are a match to TRBD2. Germline CDR1 and CDR2: SNHLY and FYNNEI. The CDR3 has 16 amino acids. After removal of 6 bases from V and 5 bases from J, the junction contained 11 bases not matched to a gene. The chain's CDR3 is CASRYRAGDRTGELFF. CDR3 bases: TGTGCCAGCAGGTACAGAGCGGGGGATAGGACCGGGGAGCTGTTTTTT.

This clonotype was found a few times. The chain is built from TRBV7-2 and TRBJ2-1; 7 bases match TRBD2. Germline trimming cut 2 bases from V and 6 bases from J; bases unmatched to any gene: 10. Germline assignment: CDR1 SGHTA and CDR2 FQGNSA. There are 16 residues in the CDR3. CDR3 in amino acids: CASSLYLGLKANEQFF. CDR3 DNA sequence: TGTGCCAGCAGCTTATACCTGGGACTAAAGGCCAATGAGCAGTTCTTC.

This clonotype was observed many times. The V gene is TRBV5-1, the J gene TRBJ1-1; D unresolved. Germline CDR1 is SGHRS and CDR2 is YFSETQ. This CDR3 spans 13 amino acids. V was shortened by 2 bases and J by 1 base, with 6 bases between the two germline ends. The CDR3 DNA is TGCGCCAGCAGCTTACTCGAGAACACTGAAGCTTTCTTT. Protein sequence: CASSLLENTEAFF.

In its sample, this clonotype was seen a few times. V usage is TRBV20-1 and J usage is TRBJ2-1; a possible D gene is TRBD2 (6 bases). Germline V CDR1 and CDR2: DFQATT, SNEGSKA (reference sequence). Trimming cost V 3 bases and J 2 bases, with 14 bases left between them. This CDR3 is 15 amino acids long. The CDR3 nucleotides are TGCAGTGCTAGGGACACGGGAGTCACCTACAATGAGCAGTTCTTC. Amino acid sequence: CSARDTGVTYNEQFF.

The chain joins TRBV9 to TRBJ2-3; no reliable D call. The V gene's germline CDR1 is SGDLS and CDR2 YYNGEE. This CDR3 contains 11 residues. Trimming cost V 3 bases and J 4 bases, with 3 bases left between them. CDR3: CASSGPDTQYF. CDR3 sequence (DNA): TGTGCCAGCAGCGGACCAGATACGCAGTATTTT.

There are many counts of this clonotype. V gene TRBV7-9 combines with J gene TRBJ2-5; 7 positions match TRBD1. Per the germline V gene, CDR1 is SEHNR and CDR2 is FQNEAQ (reference sequence). The CDR3 contains 14 residues. V shed 5 bases, J shed 5 bases, and the junction held 8 bases outside the gene matches. The CDR3 loop is CASSKRTRGETQYF. The CDR3 DNA reads as TGTGCCAGCAGCAAGCGGACCAGGGGGGAGACCCAGTACTTC.

The V gene is TRBV20-1, the J gene TRBJ1-4, with 7 bases aligning to TRBD1. The V gene end was trimmed by 6 bases and the J gene end by 7 bases; junction bases not matched to a gene: 11. Germline V lookup: CDR1 DFQATT, CDR2 SNEGSKA (reference sequence). The CDR3 has 14 amino acids. The CDR3, as DNA: TGCAGTGCGCTAGGGGGCCCGAAGGGTGAAAAACTGTTTTTT. This encodes CSALGGPKGEKLFF.

Only a few counts were recorded for this clonotype. V is TRBV6-5 and J is TRBJ2-6; 10 bases agree with TRBD1. The CDR3 spans 18 residues. V shed 5 bases, J shed 0 bases, and the junction held 7 bases outside the gene matches. CDR1 is MNHEY and CDR2 is SVGAGI in the germline V gene. This CDR3 reads CASSHRDRGRSGANVLTF. CDR3 in DNA: TGTGCCAGCAGTCACCGGGACAGGGGCCGCTCTGGGGCCAACGTCCTGACTTTC.

This clonotype was seen only a few times. The chain recombines TRBV20-1 with TRBJ2-1; 8 nucleotides agree with TRBD2. J gave up 7 bases and V 5 bases, and 10 bases lay outside the gene matches. This CDR3 has 14 amino acids. Per the germline V gene, CDR1 is DFQATT and CDR2 is SNEGSKA (reference sequence). The DNA for the CDR3 is TGCAGTGCTTTGGGAGGAGCGGGAGTAAATGAGCAGTTCTTC. This encodes CSALGGAGVNEQFF.

This clonotype has a handful of counts. The chain is built from TRBV20-1 and TRBJ2-3, with TRBD2 identical over 9 bases. The germline CDR1 and CDR2 sequences are DFQATT and SNEGSKA (reference sequence). The CDR3 consists of 13 residues. The ends lost 6 bases at V and 3 bases at J; junction bases unmatched: 4. CDR3 loop: CSARTSATDTQYF. The CDR3 coding sequence is TGCAGTGCGAGGACTAGCGCAACAGATACGCAGTATTTT.

The V and J genes are TRBV28 and TRBJ2-5; D may be TRBD1 or TRBD2 (5 bases each). Matching the DNA end better, TRBJ2-7 makes the J call doubtful. There are 12 residues in the CDR3. The V gene's germline CDR1 is MDHEN and CDR2 SYDVKM. In DNA, the CDR3 is TGTGCCAGCAATTACGGGACCTGCGAGCAGTACTTC. Translating it yields CASNYGTCEQYF.

The chain is built from TRBV18 and TRBJ2-1; 11 nucleotides line up with TRBD1. The trim removed 2 bases at V and 8 bases at J, leaving 5 bases unmatched. Germline V gene sequence: CDR1 KGHSH, CDR2 LQKENI. The CDR3 length is 15 residues. CDR3 sequence: CASSPRTGGWDEQFF. The CDR3 DNA reads as TGTGCCAGCTCACCAAGGACAGGGGGCTGGGATGAGCAGTTCTTC.

The chain carries TRBV14 and TRBJ2-3; D perhaps matches TRBD1 (6 bases). In germline, CDR1 is SGHDN, CDR2 FVKESK. CDR3 length: 17 amino acids. V gave up 1 base and J gave up 13 bases, with 27 bases separating them. CDR3 in amino acids: CASSQVETTGPDPREYF. The CDR3 DNA reads as TGTGCCAGCAGCCAAGTCGAGACGACAGGCCCCGATCCCAGGGAGTATTTT.

The chain links TRBV20-1 to TRBJ2-4; D is unresolved. V dropped 1 base and J dropped 4 bases, with 8 bases sitting between them. Germline CDR1 reads DFQATT; CDR2 reads SNEGSKA (reference sequence). The CDR3 contains 13 residues. DNA of the CDR3: TGCAGTGCTAGAGGCTCATGGAAAAACATTCAGTACTTC. Amino acid sequence: CSARGSWKNIQYF.

The sample holds one count of this clonotype. This rearrangement joins TRBV28 to TRBJ1-6; 7 nucleotides align to TRBD1. Per the germline V gene, CDR1 is MDHEN and CDR2 is SYDVKM. This CDR3 comprises 15 residues. Trimming at V came to 6 bases and at J to 5 bases, leaving 7 bases not matched to a gene. The CDR3 sequence is CASSSTGAHNSPLHF. The CDR3 bases are TGTGCCAGCAGCTCCACAGGGGCTCATAATTCACCCCTCCACTTT.

Concerning this clonotype: The junction departs from the called germline gene at one end, perhaps through a read error. The chain joins TRBV6-6 to TRBJ2-1, with D uncertain. The length of the CDR3 is 14 residues. From germline, CDR1 is MNHNY and CDR2 SVGAGI (reference sequence). The CDR3 DNA follows: TGTGCCAGCAGTTACTCGACCTTGCCCAATGGGCAGTTCTTC. Translating gives CASSYSTLPNGQFF.

This sequence joins TRBV6-2 or TRBV6-3 and TRBJ2-1, with 8 bases lining up with TRBD2. J was trimmed by 8 bases and V by 8 bases; bases with no gene match: 17. CDR1 and CDR2 from the germline V gene are MNHEY and SVGEGT. The CDR3 extends over 16 amino acids. The DNA of the CDR3 is TGTGCCAGCCGATATCATCTAGCGGGCCTCGGGGATGAGCAGTTCTTC. Residues: CASRYHLAGLGDEQFF.

This clonotype was seen only once. This CDR3 reads CSVLTPVDTQYF. The CDR3 DNA reads as TGCAGCGTCCTTACACCCGTAGATACGCAGTATTTT. This chain joins TRBV29-1 and TRBJ2-3, with unresolved D. The CDR3 spans 12 residues. V was cut by 6 bases and J by 5 bases, with 12 bases left in between. Germline V gene lookup returns CDR1 SQVTM and CDR2 ANQGSEA.

Concerning this clonotype itself: Sequence at one end of the junction differs from germline and may be a read error. The chain uses TRBV20-1 and TRBJ2-3; 8 bases are shared with TRBD1. CDR1 DFQATT and CDR2 SNEGSKA come from the germline V gene (reference sequence). The CDR3 covers 20 residues. The CDR3 reads CSARAIWDRILPGSTDTQYF. The CDR3 region has the DNA TGCAGTGCCAGAGCTATTTGGGACAGGATCTTACCGGGGAGCACAGATACGCAGTATTTT.

A word on this clonotype: One end of the junction fails to match germline, which may point to a read error. The gene calls are TRBV4-1 and TRBJ2-1, with TRBD2 matching over 12 bases. The DNA end is more similar to TRBJ2-7, so the J call may be wrong. The CDR3 is made up of 15 amino acids. Germline CDR1 and CDR2: MGHRA and YSYEKL. CDR3 bases: TGCGCCAGCAGCCATTTGACTAGCGGGGGATACGCGCAGTACTTC. This encodes CASSHLTSGGYAQYF.

The V gene is TRBV5-6, the J gene TRBJ2-5, with TRBD1 matching 7 bases. The end of the DNA fits TRBJ2-7 better, so the J call may be wrong. Germline values: CDR1 SGHDT, CDR2 YYEEEE. The CDR3 extends over 15 amino acids. The CDR3 region is CASSLRQGVSYEQYF. The CDR3 coding sequence is TGTGCCAGCAGCTTGCGTCAGGGGGTCTCCTACGAGCAGTACTTC.

The CDR3 loop is CASSSRTNNEQFF. CDR3 nucleotide sequence: TGTGCCAGCAGCTCCCGGACTAACAATGAGCAGTTCTTC. The chain couples TRBV7-2 to TRBJ2-1, with D maybe TRBD2 (6 bases). V lost 4 bases and J 5 bases, leaving 9 bases between the germline ends. The germline V gene encodes CDR1 SGHTA and CDR2 FQGNSA. The CDR3 is 13 amino acids.

With respect to this clonotype: The junction does not match germline at one end; this may be a read error. CDR3 DNA sequence: TGTGCTAGCAGCTCCCTAGTGTCTTTAGAGGAAGAGACCCAGTACTTC. Residues: CASSSLVSLEEETQYF. V usage is TRBV7-7 and J usage is TRBJ2-5; D not certain. CDR1 is SSHAT and CDR2 is FNYEAQ in the germline V gene (reference sequence). There are 16 residues in the CDR3.